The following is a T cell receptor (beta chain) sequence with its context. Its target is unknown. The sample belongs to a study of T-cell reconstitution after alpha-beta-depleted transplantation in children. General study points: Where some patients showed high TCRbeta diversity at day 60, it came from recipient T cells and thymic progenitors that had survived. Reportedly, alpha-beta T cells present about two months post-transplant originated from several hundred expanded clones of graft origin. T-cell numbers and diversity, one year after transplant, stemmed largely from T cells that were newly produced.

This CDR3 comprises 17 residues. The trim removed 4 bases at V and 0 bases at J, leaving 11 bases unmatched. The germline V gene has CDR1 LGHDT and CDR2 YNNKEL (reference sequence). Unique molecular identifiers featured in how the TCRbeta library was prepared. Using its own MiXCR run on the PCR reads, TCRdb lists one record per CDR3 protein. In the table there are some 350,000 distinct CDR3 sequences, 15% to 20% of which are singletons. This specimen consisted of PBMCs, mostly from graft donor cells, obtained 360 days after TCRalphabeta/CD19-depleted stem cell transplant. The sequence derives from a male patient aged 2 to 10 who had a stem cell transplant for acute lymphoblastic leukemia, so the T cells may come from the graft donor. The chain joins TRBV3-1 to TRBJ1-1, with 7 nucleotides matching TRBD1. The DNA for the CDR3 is TGTGCCAGCAGCCTCCACTCCTTACAGGGGATGAACACTGAAGCTTTCTTT. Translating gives CASSLHSLQGMNTEAFF.